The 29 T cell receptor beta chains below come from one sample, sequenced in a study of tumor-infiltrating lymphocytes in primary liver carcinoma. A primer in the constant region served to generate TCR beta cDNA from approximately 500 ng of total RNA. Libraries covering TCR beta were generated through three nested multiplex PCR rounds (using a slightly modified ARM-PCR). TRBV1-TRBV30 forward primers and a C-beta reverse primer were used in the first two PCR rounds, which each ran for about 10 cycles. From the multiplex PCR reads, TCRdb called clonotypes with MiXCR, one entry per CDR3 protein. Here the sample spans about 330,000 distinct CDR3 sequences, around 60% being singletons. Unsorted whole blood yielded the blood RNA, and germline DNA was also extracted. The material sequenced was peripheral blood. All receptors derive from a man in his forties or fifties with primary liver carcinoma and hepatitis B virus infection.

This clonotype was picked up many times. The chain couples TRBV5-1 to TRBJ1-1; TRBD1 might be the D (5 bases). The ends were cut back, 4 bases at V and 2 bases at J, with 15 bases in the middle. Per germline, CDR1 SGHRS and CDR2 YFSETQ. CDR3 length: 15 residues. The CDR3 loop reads CASSLTVKGNTEAFF. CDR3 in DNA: TGCGCCAGCAGCCTGACAGTTAAGGGTAACACTGAAGCTTTCTTT.

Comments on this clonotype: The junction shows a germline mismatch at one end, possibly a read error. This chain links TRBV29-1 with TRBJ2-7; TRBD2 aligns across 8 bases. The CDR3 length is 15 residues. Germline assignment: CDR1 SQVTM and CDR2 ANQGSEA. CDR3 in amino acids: CSVELPAGEGYEQYF. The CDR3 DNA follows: TGCAGCGTTGAACTACCAGCGGGAGAAGGGTACGAGCAATACTTC.

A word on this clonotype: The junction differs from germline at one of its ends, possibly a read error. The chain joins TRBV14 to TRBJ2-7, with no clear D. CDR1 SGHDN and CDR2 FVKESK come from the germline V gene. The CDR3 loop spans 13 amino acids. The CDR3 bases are TGTACCAGCAGCCAAGTCTTGAGTTACGAGCAGTACTTC. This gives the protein CTSSQVLSYEQYF.

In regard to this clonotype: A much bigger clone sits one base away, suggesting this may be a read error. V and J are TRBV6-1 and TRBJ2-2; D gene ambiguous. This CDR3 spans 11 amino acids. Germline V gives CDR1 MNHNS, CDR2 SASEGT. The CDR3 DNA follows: TGTGTCAGCAGTGACTCCGGGGAGCTGTTTTTT. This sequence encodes CVSSDSGELFF.

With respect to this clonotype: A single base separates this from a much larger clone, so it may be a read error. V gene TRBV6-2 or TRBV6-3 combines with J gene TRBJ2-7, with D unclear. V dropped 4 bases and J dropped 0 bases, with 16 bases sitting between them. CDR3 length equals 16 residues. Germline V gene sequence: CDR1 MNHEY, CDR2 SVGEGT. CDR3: CASSSPRHGSSYEQYF. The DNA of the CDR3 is TGTGCCAGCAGTTCCCCGCGGCATGGGTCCTCCTACGAGCAGTACTTC.

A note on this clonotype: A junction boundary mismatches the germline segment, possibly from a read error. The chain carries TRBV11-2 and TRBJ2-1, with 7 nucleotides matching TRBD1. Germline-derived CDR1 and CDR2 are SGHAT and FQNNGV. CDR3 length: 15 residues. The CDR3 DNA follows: TGTGCCAGCAGCTTAGTGAGGGGGCTGGAGAATGAGCAGCTCTTC. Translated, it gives CASSLVRGLENEQLF.

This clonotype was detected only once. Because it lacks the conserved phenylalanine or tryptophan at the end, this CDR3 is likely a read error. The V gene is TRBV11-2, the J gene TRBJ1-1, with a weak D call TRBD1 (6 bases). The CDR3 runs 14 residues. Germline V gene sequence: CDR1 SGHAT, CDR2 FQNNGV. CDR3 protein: CVSSRNRVMTEAFI. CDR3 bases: TGTGTCAGCAGCCGGAACAGGGTAATGACTGAAGCTTTCATT.

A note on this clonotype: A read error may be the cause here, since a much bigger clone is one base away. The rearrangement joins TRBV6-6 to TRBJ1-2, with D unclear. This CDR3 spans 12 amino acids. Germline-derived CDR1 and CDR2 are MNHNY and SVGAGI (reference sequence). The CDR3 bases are TGTGCCAGAAGTTCAAGGACGGAGGGCTACACCTTC. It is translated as CARSSRTEGYTF.

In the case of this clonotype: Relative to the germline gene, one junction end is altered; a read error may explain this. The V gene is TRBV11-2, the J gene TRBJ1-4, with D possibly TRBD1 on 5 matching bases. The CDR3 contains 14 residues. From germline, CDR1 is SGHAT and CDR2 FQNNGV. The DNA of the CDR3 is TGTGCTAGCAGCAAACTGGGGGGTGAGGAAAAACTGTTTTTT. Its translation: CASSKLGGEEKLFF.

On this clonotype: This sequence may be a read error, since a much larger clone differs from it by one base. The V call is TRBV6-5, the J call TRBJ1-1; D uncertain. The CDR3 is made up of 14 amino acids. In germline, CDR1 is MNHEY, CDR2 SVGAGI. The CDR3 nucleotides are TGTGCCAGCAGCGAAATCTGGAAGGCGACTGAAGTTTTCTTT. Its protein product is CASSEIWKATEVFF.

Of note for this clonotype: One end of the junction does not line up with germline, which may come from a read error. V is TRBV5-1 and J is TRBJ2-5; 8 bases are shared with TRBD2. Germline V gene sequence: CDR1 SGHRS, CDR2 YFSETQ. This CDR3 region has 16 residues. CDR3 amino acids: CASNLGLGRASETQYF. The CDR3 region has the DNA TGCGCCAGCAACTTGGGCCTCGGGAGGGCCTCAGAGACCCAGTACTTC. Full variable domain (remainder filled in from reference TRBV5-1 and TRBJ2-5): KAGVTQTPRYLIKTRGQQVTLSCSPISGHRSVSWYQQTPGQGLQFLFEYFSETQRNKGNFPGRFSGRQFSNSRSEMNVSTLELGDSALYLCASNLGLGRASETQYFGPGTRLLVL.

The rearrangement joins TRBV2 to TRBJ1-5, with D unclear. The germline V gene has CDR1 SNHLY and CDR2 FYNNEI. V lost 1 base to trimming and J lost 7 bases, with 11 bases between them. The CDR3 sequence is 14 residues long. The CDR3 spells CASSEGVGDQPQHF. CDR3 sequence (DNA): TGTGCCAGCAGTGAAGGAGTAGGCGACCAGCCCCAGCATTTT.

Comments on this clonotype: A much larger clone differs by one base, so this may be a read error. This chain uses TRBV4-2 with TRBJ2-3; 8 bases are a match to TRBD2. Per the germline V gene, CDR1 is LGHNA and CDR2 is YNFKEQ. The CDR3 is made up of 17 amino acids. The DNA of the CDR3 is TGTGCCAGCAGCCAAGCGCCAGCGGGAGTTGCGGCAGATACGCTGTATTTT. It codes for CASSQAPAGVAADTLYF.

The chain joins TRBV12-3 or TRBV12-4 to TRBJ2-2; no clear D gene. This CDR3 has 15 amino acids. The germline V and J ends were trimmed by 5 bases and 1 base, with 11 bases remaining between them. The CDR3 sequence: CASSISVQNTGELFF. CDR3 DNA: TGTGCCAGCAGTATTTCAGTGCAGAACACCGGGGAGCTGTTTTTT.

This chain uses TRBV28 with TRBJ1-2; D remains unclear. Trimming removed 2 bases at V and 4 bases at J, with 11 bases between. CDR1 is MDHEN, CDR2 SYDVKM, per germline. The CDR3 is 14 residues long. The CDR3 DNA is TGTGCCAGCAGTTTAGGAGTAGGGCGCTATGGCTACACCTTC. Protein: CASSLGVGRYGYTF.

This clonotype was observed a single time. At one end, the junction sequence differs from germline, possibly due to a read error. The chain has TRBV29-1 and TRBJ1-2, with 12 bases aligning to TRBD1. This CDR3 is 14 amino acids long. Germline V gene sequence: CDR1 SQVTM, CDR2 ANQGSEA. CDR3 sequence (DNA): TGCAGCGCCTCCCGGGACAGGGGGCGGGAAGGCTGCAACTTC. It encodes CSASRDRGREGCNF.

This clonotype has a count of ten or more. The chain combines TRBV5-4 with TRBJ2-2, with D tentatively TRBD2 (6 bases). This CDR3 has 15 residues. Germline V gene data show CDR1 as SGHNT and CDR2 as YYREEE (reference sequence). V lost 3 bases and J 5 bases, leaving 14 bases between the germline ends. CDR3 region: CASSSNRDLTGELFF. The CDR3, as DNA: TGTGCCAGCAGCTCGAACCGGGACTTAACCGGGGAGCTGTTTTTT.

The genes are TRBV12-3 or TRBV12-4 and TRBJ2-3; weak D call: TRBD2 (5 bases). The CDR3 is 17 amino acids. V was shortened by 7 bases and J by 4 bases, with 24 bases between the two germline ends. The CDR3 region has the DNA TGTGCCAGCAATCCTCCCTTCGCTAGTGGGAGCGCAGATACGCAGTATTTT. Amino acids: CASNPPFASGSADTQYF.

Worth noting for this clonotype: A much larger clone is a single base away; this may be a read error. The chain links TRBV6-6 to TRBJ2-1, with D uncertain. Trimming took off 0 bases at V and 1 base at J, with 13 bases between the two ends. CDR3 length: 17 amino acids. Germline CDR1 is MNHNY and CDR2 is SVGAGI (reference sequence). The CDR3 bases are TGTGCCAGCAGTTACTCGAAAACGTGGGGATCCTACAATGAGCAGTTCTTC. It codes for CASSYSKTWGSYNEQFF.

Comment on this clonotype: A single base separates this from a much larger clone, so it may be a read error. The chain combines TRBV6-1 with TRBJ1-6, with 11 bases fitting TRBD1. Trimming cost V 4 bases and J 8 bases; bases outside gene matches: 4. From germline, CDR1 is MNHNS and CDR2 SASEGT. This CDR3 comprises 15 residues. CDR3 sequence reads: CASSARDRGDSPLHF. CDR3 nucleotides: TGTGCCAGCAGTGCAAGGGACAGGGGGGATTCACCCCTCCACTTT.

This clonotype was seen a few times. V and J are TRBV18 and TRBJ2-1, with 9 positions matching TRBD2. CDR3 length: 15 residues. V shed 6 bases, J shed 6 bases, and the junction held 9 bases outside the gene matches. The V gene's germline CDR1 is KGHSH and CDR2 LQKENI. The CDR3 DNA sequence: TGTGCCAGCTCCCCTCAACTAGCGGGCAGCAATGAGCAGTTCTTC. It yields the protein CASSPQLAGSNEQFF.

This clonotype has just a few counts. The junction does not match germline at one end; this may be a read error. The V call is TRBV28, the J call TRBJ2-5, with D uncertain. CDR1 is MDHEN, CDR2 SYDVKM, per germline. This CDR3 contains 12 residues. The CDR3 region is CAIGQDQETQYF. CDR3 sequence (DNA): TGTGCCATCGGGCAGGATCAAGAGACCCAGTATTTC.

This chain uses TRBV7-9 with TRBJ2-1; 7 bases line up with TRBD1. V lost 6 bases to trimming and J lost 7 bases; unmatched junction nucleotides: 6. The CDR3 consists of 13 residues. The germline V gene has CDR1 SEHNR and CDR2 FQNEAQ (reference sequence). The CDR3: CASSLKGANEQFF. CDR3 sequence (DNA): TGTGCCAGCAGTTTAAAGGGGGCGAATGAGCAGTTCTTC.

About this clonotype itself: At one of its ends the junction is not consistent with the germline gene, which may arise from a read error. The CDR3 loop reads CTSAYGGNTEAFF. Here the CDR3 DNA reads TGCACCAGCGCCTACGGGGGTAACACTGAAGCTTTCTTT. The chain employs TRBV5-1 and TRBJ1-1; D perhaps matches TRBD1 (5 bases). Germline V gives CDR1 SGHRS, CDR2 YFSETQ. The CDR3 contains 13 residues.

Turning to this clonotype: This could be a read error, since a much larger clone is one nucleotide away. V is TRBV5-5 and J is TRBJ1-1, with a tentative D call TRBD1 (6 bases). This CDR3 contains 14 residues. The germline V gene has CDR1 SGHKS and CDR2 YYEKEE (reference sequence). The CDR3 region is CVSSLDTGRTEAFF. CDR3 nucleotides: TGTGTCAGCAGCTTGGATACAGGGAGGACTGAAGCTTTCTTT.

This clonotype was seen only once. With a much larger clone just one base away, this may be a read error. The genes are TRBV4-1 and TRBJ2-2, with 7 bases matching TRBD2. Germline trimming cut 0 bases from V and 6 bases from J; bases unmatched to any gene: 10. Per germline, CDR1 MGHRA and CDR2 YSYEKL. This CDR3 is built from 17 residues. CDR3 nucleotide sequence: TGCGCCAGCAGCCAAGATCTAGCGGTGGCCCAGGCCGGGGAGCTGTTTTTT. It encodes CASSQDLAVAQAGELFF.

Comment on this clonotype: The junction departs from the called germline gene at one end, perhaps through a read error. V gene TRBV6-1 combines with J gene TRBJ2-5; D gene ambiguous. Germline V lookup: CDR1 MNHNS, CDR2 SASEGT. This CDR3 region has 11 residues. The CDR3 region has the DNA TGTGCCGGCAGTGTACAAAGGACCCAGTACTTC. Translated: CAGSVQRTQYF.

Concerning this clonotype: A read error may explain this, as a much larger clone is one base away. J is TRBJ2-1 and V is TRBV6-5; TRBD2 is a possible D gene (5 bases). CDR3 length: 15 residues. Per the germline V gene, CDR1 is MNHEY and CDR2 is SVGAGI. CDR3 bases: TGTGGCAGCAGCGGTGGGTCCCTCTCCTACAATGAGCAGTTCTTC. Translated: CGSSGGSLSYNEQFF.

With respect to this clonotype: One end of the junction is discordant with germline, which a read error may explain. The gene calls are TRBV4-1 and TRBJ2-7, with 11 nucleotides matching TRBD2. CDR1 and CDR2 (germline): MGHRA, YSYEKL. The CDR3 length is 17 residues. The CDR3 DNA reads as TGCGCCAGCAGCCTTGGTCACACTAGCGGGAGTACCTACGAGCAATACTTC. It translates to CASSLGHTSGSTYEQYF.